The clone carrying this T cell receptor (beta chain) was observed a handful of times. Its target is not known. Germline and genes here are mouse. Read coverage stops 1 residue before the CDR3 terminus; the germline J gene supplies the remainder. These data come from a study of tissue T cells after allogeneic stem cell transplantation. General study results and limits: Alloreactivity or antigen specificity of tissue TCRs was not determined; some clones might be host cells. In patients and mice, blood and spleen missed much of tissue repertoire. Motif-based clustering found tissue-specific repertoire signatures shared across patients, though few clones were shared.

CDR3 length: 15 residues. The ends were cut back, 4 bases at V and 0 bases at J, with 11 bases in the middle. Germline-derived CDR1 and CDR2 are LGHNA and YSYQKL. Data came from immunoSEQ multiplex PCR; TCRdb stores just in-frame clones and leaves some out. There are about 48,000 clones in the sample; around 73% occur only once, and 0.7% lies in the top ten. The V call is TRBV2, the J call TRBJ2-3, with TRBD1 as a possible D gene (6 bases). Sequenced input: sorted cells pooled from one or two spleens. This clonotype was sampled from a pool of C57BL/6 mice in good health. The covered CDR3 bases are TGTGCCAGCAGCCCCGGGACACCTAGTGCAGAAACGCTGTAT. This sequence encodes CASSPGTPSAETLY. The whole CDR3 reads CASSPGTPSAETLYF.